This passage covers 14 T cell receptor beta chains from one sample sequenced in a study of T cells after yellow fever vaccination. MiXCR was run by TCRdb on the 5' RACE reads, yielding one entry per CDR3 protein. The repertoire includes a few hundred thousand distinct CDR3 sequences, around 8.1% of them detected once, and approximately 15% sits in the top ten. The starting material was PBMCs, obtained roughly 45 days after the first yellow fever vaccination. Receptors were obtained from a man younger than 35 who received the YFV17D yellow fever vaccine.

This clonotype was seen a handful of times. CDR3: CASSSEQAYNEQFF. CDR3 bases: TGCGCCAGCAGCTCGGAGCAAGCTTACAATGAGCAGTTCTTC. The rearrangement joins TRBV5-1 to TRBJ2-1; D is uncertain. This CDR3 is built from 14 residues. The germline V and J ends were trimmed by 3 bases and 4 bases, with 11 bases remaining between them. CDR1 is SGHRS, CDR2 YFSETQ, per germline.

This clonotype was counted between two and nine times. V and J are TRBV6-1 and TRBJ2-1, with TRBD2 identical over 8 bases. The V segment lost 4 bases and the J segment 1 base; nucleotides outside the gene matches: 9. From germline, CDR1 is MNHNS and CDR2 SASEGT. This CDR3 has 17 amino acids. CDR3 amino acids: CASSAGSLAVSYNEQFF. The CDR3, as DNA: TGTGCCAGCAGTGCGGGGTCACTAGCGGTTTCCTACAATGAGCAGTTCTTC.

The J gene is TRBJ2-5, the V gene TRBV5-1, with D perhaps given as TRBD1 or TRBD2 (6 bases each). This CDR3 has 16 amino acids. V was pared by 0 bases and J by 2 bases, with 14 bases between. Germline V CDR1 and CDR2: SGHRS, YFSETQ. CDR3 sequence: CASSLVGGYGQETQYF. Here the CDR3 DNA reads TGCGCCAGCAGCTTGGTGGGGGGCTATGGGCAAGAGACCCAGTACTTC.

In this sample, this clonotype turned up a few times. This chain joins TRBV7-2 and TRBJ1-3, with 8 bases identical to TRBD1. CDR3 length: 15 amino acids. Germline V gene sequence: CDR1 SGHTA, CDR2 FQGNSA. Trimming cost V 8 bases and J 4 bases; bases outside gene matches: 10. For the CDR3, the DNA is TGTGCCAGCGCCTCGACAGGGGCGGTCGGAAACACCATATATTTT. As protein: CASASTGAVGNTIYF.

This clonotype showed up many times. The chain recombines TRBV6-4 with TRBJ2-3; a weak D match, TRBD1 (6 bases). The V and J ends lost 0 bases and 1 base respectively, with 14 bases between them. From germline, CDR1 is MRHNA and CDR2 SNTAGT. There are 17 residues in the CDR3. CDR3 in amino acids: CASSDSSTSGGTDTQYF. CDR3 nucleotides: TGTGCCAGCAGTGACTCGAGTACGTCAGGGGGCACAGATACGCAGTATTTT.

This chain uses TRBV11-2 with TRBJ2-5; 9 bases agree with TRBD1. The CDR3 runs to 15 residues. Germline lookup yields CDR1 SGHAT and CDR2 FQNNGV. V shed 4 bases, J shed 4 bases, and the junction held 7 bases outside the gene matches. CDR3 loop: CASSWVKDRGETQYF. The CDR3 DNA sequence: TGTGCCAGCAGCTGGGTAAAGGACAGGGGAGAGACCCAGTACTTC.

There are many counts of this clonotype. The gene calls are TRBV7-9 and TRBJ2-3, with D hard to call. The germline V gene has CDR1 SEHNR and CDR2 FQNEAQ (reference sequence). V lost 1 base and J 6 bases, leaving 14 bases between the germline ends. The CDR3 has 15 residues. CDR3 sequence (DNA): TGTGCCAGCAGCTTAGTGGCAGGCCCTGCGGATACGCAGTATTTT. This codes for CASSLVAGPADTQYF.

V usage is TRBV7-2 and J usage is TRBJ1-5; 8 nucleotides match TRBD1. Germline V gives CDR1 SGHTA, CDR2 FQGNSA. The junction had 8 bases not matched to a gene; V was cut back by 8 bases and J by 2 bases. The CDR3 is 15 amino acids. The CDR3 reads CASGQGSGGNQPQHF. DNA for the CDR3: TGTGCCAGCGGACAGGGTTCTGGGGGCAATCAGCCCCAGCATTTT.

The CDR3 loop reads CASSLARGPYEQYF. CDR3 DNA sequence: TGTGCCAGCAGCTTGGCCCGGGGTCCCTACGAGCAGTACTTC. The chain links TRBV5-4 to TRBJ2-7, with D perhaps matching TRBD2 (5 bases). The CDR3 length is 14 residues. From germline, CDR1 is SGHNT and CDR2 YYREEE (reference sequence). Trimming removed 0 bases from V and 2 bases from J, with 9 bases in between.

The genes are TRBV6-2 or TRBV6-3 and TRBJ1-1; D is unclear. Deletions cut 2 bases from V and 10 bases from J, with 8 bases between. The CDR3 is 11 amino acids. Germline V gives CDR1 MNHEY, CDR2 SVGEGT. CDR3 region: CASSYGVTAFF. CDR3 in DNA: TGTGCCAGCAGTTACGGGGTTACAGCTTTCTTT.

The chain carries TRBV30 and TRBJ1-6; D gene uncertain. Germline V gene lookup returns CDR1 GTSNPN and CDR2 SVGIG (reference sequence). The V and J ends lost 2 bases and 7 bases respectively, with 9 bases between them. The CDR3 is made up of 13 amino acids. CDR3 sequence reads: CAWSIQINSPLHF. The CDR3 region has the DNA TGTGCCTGGAGTATACAGATCAATTCACCCCTCCACTTT. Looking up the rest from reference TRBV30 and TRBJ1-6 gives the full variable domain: SQTIHQWPATLVQPVGSPLSLECTVEGTSNPNLYWYRQAAGRGLQLLFYSVGIGQISSEVPQNLSASRPQDRQFILSSKKLLLSDSGFYLCAWSIQINSPLHFGNGTRLTVT.

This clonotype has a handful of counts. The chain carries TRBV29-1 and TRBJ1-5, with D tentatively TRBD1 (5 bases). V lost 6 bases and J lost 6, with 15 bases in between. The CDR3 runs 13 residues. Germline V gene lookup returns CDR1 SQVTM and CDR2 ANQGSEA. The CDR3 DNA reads TGCAGCGTGTCCCAGGGTTTCTCTCAGCCCCAGCATTTT. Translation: CSVSQGFSQPQHF. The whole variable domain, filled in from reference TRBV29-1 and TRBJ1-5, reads SAVISQKPSRDICQRGTSLTIQCQVDSQVTMMFWYRQQPGQSLTLIATANQGSEATYESGFVIDKFPISRPNLTFSTLTVSNMSPEDSSIYLCSVSQGFSQPQHFGDGTRLSIL.

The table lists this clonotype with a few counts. CDR3 amino acids: CASSLGAWGGIGYTF. CDR3 bases: TGTGCCAGCAGCCTAGGGGCATGGGGGGGTATCGGCTACACCTTC. The chain combines TRBV7-2 with TRBJ1-2; D may be TRBD1 (5 bases). CDR3 size: 15 residues. V was pared by 5 bases and J by 8 bases, with 21 bases between. CDR1 SGHTA and CDR2 FQGNSA come from the germline V gene.

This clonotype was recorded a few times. Here the CDR3 reads CASSFRQAEQYV. CDR3 DNA: TGTGCCAGCAGTTTCAGACAGGCCGAGCAGTACGTC. The chain couples TRBV5-6 to TRBJ2-7, with a weak D call TRBD1 (6 bases). Germline V gene data show CDR1 as SGHDT and CDR2 as YYEEEE. CDR3 length equals 12 residues. Between the trimmed V and J ends, which lost 5 bases and 6 bases, there was a span of 12 bases.